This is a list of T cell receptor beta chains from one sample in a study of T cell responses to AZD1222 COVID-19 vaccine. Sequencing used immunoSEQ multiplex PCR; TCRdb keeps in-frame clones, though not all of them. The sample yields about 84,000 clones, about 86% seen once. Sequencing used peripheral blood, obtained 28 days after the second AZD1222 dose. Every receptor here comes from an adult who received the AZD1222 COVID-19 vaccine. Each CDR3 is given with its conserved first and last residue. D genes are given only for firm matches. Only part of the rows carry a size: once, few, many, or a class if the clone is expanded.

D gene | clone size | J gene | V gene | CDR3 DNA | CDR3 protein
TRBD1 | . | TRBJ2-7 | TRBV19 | TGTGCCGCCGGGACAGGGGGCTACGAGCAGTACTTC | CAAGTGGYEQYF
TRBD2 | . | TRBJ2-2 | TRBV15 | TGTGCCACCAGCAGAGATCTCGTGAAGCGGGGCCACACCGGGGAGCTGTTTTTT | CATSRDLVKRGHTGELFF
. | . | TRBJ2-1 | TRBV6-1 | TGTGCCAGCAGTGACCAGATGAGCGGCTACAATGAGCAGTTCTTC | CASSDQMSGYNEQFF
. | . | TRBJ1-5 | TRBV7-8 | TGTGCCAGCAGACCGGGACTTCTTAGCAATCAGCCCCAGCATTTT | CASRPGLLSNQPQHF
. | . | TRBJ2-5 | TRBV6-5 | TGTGCCAGCAGTTACGGTGAGACCCAGTACTTC | CASSYGETQYF
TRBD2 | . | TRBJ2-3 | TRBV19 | TGTGCCAGTAGTATTAATCCTAGCGGGAAGGATACGCAGTATTTT | CASSINPSGKDTQYF
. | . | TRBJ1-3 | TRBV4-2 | TGTGCCAGCAGCCAAACTAGAGGACAGAGCTCTGGAAACACCATATATTTT | CASSQTRGQSSGNTIYF
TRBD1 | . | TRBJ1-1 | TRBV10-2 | TGCGCCAGCAGTGAGCCCACCGGGACAGGGAGGGCTGAAGCTTTCTTT | CASSEPTGTGRAEAFF
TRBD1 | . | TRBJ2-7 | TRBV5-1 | TGCGCCAGCAGCTTGGTAGGGACAGGGGGTCCCGAGCAGTACTTC | CASSLVGTGGPEQYF
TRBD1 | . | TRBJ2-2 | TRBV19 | TGTGCCAGTCGGACCGGGACAGGGAACACCGGGGAGCTGTTTTTT | CASRTGTGNTGELFF
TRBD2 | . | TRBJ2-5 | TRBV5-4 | TGTGCCAGCAGCTTGGGCGGACTAGCGGGGGGGCCTGGGGAGACCCAGTACTTC | CASSLGGLAGGPGETQYF
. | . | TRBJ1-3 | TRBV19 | TGTGCCAGTAGTGCCGTTAATAGGAACGAAGGAAACACCATATATTTT | CASSAVNRNEGNTIYF
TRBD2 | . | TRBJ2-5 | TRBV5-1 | TGCGCCAGCAGCACCGGACTAGGCCAAGAGACCCAGTACTTC | CASSTGLGQETQYF
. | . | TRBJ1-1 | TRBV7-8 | TGTGCCAGCAGCTTAAGGGGGGGAACTCTGGGCACTGAAGCTTTCTTT | CASSLRGGTLGTEAFF
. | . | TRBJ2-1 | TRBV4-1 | TGCGCCAGCAGCGCCAGATCCTACAATGAGCAGTTCTTC | CASSARSYNEQFF
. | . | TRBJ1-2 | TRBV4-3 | TGCGCCAGCAGCCAAACGAGGTTAAACTATGGCTACACCTTC | CASSQTRLNYGYTF
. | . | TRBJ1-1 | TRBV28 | TGTGCCAGCAGCATAGTGGCAGTCGAAGCTTTCTTT | CASSIVAVEAFF
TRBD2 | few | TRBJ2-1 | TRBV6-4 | TGTGCCAGCAGTGACGCCGAGCGGGGGGGATACAATGAGCAGTTCTTC | CASSDAERGGYNEQFF
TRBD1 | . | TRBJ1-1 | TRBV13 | TGTGCCAGCAGCTTAGGCGGGTCAGGGGGTCTAGCTTTCTTT | CASSLGGSGGLAFF
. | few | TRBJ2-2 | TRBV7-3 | TGTGCCAGCAGCTTAACGTGGGGCGCCGGGGAGCTGTTTTTT | CASSLTWGAGELFF
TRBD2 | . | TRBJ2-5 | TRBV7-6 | TGTGCCAGCACCCTCGCGGCTAGCGGGGGCCAGGGCGGCCAGTACTTC | CASTLAASGGQGGQYF
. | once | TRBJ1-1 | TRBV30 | TGTGCCTGGAGTCGTAGGGCCACTGAAGCTTTCTTT | CAWSRRATEAFF
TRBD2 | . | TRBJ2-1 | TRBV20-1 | TGCAGTGCTAGTTGGCTAGCGGCTACGAGCTCCTACAATGAGCAGTTCTTC | CSASWLAATSSYNEQFF
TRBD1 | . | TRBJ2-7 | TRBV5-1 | TGCGCCAGCAGCTCAACGACAGGGTCCTACGAGCAGTACTTC | CASSSTTGSYEQYF
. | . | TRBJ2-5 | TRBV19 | TGTGCCAGTAGTATAAGTCCCGAGACCCAGTACTTC | CASSISPETQYF
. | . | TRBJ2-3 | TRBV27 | TGTGCCAGCAGTTTAGTCGGCGTGTCAGATACGCAGTATTTT | CASSLVGVSDTQYF
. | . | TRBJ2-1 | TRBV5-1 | TGCGCCAGCAGCCTAGGACTATCAAATGAGCAGTTCTTC | CASSLGLSNEQFF
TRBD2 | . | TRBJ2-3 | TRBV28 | TGTGCCAGCAGTCCGGGCGGGGGTAGGGATACGCAGTATTTT | CASSPGGGRDTQYF
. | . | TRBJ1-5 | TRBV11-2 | TGTGCCAGCAGCTTAGTCGGCACAGGCGCTAGCAATCAGCCCCAGCATTTT | CASSLVGTGASNQPQHF
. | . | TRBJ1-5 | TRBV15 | TGTGCCACCAGCAGCTTCCGATATAGCAATCAGCCCCAGCATTTT | CATSSFRYSNQPQHF
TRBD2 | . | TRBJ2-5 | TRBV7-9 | TGTGCCAGCAGCTTAGTTCTAGCGGGAGGGCCTAAAGAGACCCAGTACTTC | CASSLVLAGGPKETQYF
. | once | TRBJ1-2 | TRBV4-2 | TGTGCCAGCAGCCAAGATGGCACCTATGGCTACACCTTC | CASSQDGTYGYTF
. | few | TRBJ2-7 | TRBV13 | TGTGCCAGCAGCCCACAGTGGGGCTCCTACGAGCAGTACTTC | CASSPQWGSYEQYF
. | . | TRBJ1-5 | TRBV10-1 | TGCGCCAGCAGTGAGAACAGAGCCCAGCCCCAGCATTTT | CASSENRAQPQHF
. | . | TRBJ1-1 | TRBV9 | TGTGCCAGCAGCGTAGCAGGGATGAACACTGAAGCTTTCTTT | CASSVAGMNTEAFF
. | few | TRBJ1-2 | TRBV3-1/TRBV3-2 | TGTGCCAGCAGCCAAGATCCGCCCCCAGTGGAAGGCTACACCTTC | CASSQDPPPVEGYTF
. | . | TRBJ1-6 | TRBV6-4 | TGTGCCAGCAGTGATCATTATAATTCACCCCTCCACTTT | CASSDHYNSPLHF
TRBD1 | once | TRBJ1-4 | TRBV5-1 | TGCGCCAGCAGCTCGGGACAGTTTAATGAAAAACTGTTTTTT | CASSSGQFNEKLFF
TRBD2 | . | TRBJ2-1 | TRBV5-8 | TGTGCCAGCAGCCCTGGGGAGGGGACCGGGACTAGCGGGAGGAATGAGCAGTTCTTC | CASSPGEGTGTSGRNEQFF
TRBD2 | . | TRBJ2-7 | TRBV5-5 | TGTGCCAGCAGCTTGGGGACTAGCGGGAGCAAGCAGTACTTC | CASSLGTSGSKQYF
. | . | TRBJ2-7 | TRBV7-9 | TGTGCCAGCAGCGGTCGGGGGTCCTACGAGCAGTACTTC | CASSGRGSYEQYF
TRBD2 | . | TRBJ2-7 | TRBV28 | TGTGCCAGCACCAAAGCGGGGGGCCCCTACGAGCAGTACTTC | CASTKAGGPYEQYF
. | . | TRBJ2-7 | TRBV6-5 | TGTGCCAGCAAAAGGGCTCACCTCTACGAGCAGTACTTC | CASKRAHLYEQYF
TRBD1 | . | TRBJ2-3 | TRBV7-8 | TGTGCCAGCAGCTCCAGGACAGGGGGCCATCAGCAGTATTTT | CASSSRTGGHQQYF
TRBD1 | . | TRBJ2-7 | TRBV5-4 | TGTGCCAGCAGCTTGGGACAGGGAATTAACTACGAGCAGTACTTC | CASSLGQGINYEQYF
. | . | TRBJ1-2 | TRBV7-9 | TGTGCCGGTACCAGGAACTATGGCTACACCTTC | CAGTRNYGYTF
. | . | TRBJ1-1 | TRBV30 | TGTGCCCGGAGGGAGCTAGCTGAAGCTTTCTTT | CARRELAEAFF
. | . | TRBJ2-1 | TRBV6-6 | TGTGCCAGCAGGGCAGATAGCTCCTACAATGAGCAGTTCTTC | CASRADSSYNEQFF
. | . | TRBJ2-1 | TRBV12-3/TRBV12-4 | TGTGCCAGCAGTTTAGCGTTGGTGGGTCGGTTCTTC | CASSLALVGRFF
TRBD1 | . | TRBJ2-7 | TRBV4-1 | TGCGCCAGCAGCCAGCTGACAGGGCCCTACGAGCAGTACTTC | CASSQLTGPYEQYF
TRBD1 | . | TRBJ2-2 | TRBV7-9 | TGTGCCAGCAGCTCAAGGCAGGGGGCTTGGGACACCGGGGAGCTGTTTTTT | CASSSRQGAWDTGELFF
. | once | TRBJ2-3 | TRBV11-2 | TGTGCCAGCAGCTTAATTAGGGAGGCGCAGTATTTT | CASSLIREAQYF
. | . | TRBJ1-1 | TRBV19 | TGTGCCAGTAGTATGGCCCGCGGGGGCGGAGGTCGGGCTTTCTTT | CASSMARGGGGRAFF
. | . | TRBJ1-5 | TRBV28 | TGTGCCAGCAGGTTATTGGGAACCCCCCAGCATTTT | CASRLLGTPQHF
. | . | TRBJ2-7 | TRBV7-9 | TGTGCCAGCAGCCCCATTGGGGGGTCGGACTACGAGCAGTACTTC | CASSPIGGSDYEQYF
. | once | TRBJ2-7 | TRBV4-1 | TGCGCCAGCAGCCAAGAAGTCAGGAGCTCCTACGAGCAGTACTTC | CASSQEVRSSYEQYF
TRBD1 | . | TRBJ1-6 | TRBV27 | TGTGCCAGCAGAGAAATAAGGAGTAAAGGGGGCTGGAATTCACCCCTCCACTTT | CASREIRSKGGWNSPLHF